This is a list of T cell receptor beta chains from one sample in a study of shared clonotypes between healthy human individuals. Sequenced by immunoSEQ multiplex PCR; TCRdb stores in-frame clones only, minus some. The sample carries a few million clones, roughly 95% recorded once. Sequenced sample: naive CD8+ T cells from PBMCs. Receptor source: a young man in good health. Some clones in this sample may be carry-over from other donors' samples. Both conserved end residues are part of each CDR3. A D gene is named only where the DNA matches it firmly. The size entry is marked missing in some rows and otherwise reads once, few, many or a size class.

v_gene	d_gene	abundance	len	j_gene	CDR3aa	CDR3nt
TRBV27	NA	NA	12	TRBJ2-3	CASSARGDTQYF	TGTGCCAGCAGTGCCCGGGGAGATACGCAGTATTTT
TRBV29-1	NA	NA	14	TRBJ2-5	CSAAQSAGDKTQYF	TGCAGCGCTGCCCAATCGGCTGGGGATAAGACCCAGTACTTC
TRBV9	NA	NA	14	TRBJ2-7	CASSVDRGLYEQYF	TGTGCCAGCAGCGTAGACAGGGGACTCTACGAGCAGTACTTC
TRBV27	NA	NA	16	TRBJ1-5	CASTHSGTTSNQPQHF	TGTGCCAGCACCCACTCTGGGACAACGAGCAATCAGCCCCAGCATTTT
TRBV27	NA	few	14	TRBJ1-1	CASSPWGQFTEAFF	TGTGCCAGCAGTCCATGGGGACAATTCACTGAAGCTTTCTTT
TRBV11-2	NA	NA	16	TRBJ1-1	CASSILPGGMNTEAFF	TGTGCCAGCAGCATACTTCCCGGGGGGATGAACACTGAAGCTTTCTTT
TRBV28	TRBD1	NA	15	TRBJ2-1	CASRTQGALYNEQFF	TGTGCCAGCCGAACACAGGGGGCTCTCTACAATGAGCAGTTCTTC
TRBV5-6	NA	NA	13	TRBJ2-7	CASSPTTGSEQYF	TGTGCCAGCAGCCCTACAACGGGGAGCGAGCAGTACTTC
TRBV27	TRBD2	NA	17	TRBJ2-1	CASSLFLSGEGYNEQFF	TGTGCCAGCAGTCTCTTCCTTAGCGGGGAGGGATACAATGAGCAGTTCTTC
TRBV18	NA	once	14	TRBJ2-1	CASSFQSTANEQFF	TGTGCCAGCTCATTTCAATCCACAGCTAATGAGCAGTTCTTC
TRBV11-2	NA	NA	16	TRBJ2-3	CASSLVMVLGSDTQYF	TGTGCCAGCAGCTTAGTAATGGTGTTGGGGTCAGATACGCAGTATTTT
TRBV19	TRBD2	NA	15	TRBJ2-3	CASRSSGGNRDTQYF	TGTGCCAGTAGGAGTAGCGGGGGGAATCGAGATACGCAGTATTTT
TRBV7-3	NA	NA	15	TRBJ2-3	CASSFGTLSTDTQYF	TGTGCCAGCAGCTTTGGGACACTGAGCACAGATACGCAGTATTTT
TRBV7-9	NA	NA	17	TRBJ1-2	CATSHIRSGGVNYGYTF	TGTGCCACCTCCCATATACGTTCTGGGGGAGTTAACTATGGCTACACCTTC
TRBV7-9	NA	NA	12	TRBJ2-7	CASTLTSYEQYF	TGTGCCAGCACCTTGACCTCCTACGAGCAGTACTTC
TRBV28	TRBD1	NA	12	TRBJ2-5	CASSYRGETQYF	TGTGCCAGCAGTTACAGGGGTGAGACCCAGTACTTC
TRBV10-3	TRBD2	NA	17	TRBJ2-3	CAISAELSGSGTDTQYF	TGTGCCATCAGTGCAGAACTTAGCGGGAGCGGCACAGATACGCAGTATTTT
TRBV28	NA	NA	12	TRBJ2-1	CASGNSYNEQFF	TGTGCCAGCGGTAACTCCTACAATGAGCAGTTCTTC
TRBV2	TRBD1	NA	16	TRBJ2-7	CASELQTGAYIYEQYF	TGTGCCAGCGAACTCCAGACAGGGGCATATATCTACGAGCAGTACTTC
TRBV27	NA	NA	12	TRBJ1-5	CASSSFNQPQHF	TGTGCCAGCAGCTCCTTCAATCAGCCCCAGCATTTT
TRBV15	TRBD1	NA	14	TRBJ2-7	CATSPQDRAHEQYF	TGTGCCACCAGCCCGCAGGACAGGGCCCACGAGCAGTACTTC
TRBV5-5	NA	NA	16	TRBJ2-1	CASSLVGGVSYNEQFF	TGTGCCAGCAGCTTGGTGGGCGGGGTCTCCTACAATGAGCAGTTCTTC
TRBV27	NA	NA	13	TRBJ2-1	CASKYSGFDEQFF	TGTGCCAGCAAGTACAGCGGCTTCGATGAGCAGTTCTTC
TRBV15	TRBD2	NA	15	TRBJ2-7	CATSGALAESYEQYF	TGTGCCACCAGCGGCGCACTAGCGGAATCCTACGAGCAGTACTTC